These 19 T cell receptor beta chains were all obtained from the same sample, sequenced in a study of blood T cell repertoires in COVID-19. Generated by immunoSEQ multiplex PCR, the TCRdb table keeps only in-frame clones and is missing some. Among 250,000 or so clones listed, more than 75% were seen once. Input material: PBMCs or T cells enriched from blood (not recorded which). These TCRs come from a woman aged 50 to 65 who had been exposed to COVID-19.

The rearrangement uses TRBV15 and TRBJ1-5; unclear D gene. CDR1 and CDR2 from the germline V gene are LNHNV and YYDKDF (reference sequence). The V end was cut by 7 bases, the J end by 4 bases, with 11 bases between. The CDR3 consists of 13 residues. The CDR3 region is CATTFAGNQPQHF. CDR3 nucleotide sequence: TGTGCCACCACGTTCGCGGGGAATCAGCCCCAGCATTTT. The full variable domain, completed using reference TRBV15 and TRBJ1-5, is DAMVIQNPRYQVTQFGKPVTLSCSQTLNHNVMYWYQQKSSQAPKLLFHYYDKDFNNEADTPDNFQSRRPNTSFCFLDIRSPGLGDTAMYLCATTFAGNQPQHFGDGTRLSIL.

The rearrangement links TRBV12-3 or TRBV12-4 to TRBJ1-2; D is possibly TRBD1 (6 bases). This CDR3 spans 12 amino acids. Trimming removed 8 bases from V and 3 bases from J, with 10 bases in between. The CDR3 DNA sequence: TGTGCCAGCGCCGGACAGTACTATGGCTACACCTTC. It specifies CASAGQYYGYTF.

Remarks on this clone: Other nucleotide sequences from this sample produce the same CDR3. This rearrangement joins TRBV5-8 to TRBJ1-5; perhaps TRBD1 as D (5 bases). V shed 2 bases and J shed 1 base, with 7 bases lying between them. The length of the CDR3 is 14 residues. Germline V gene lookup returns CDR1 SGHTS and CDR2 YDEGEE. The CDR3 spells CASSFRGSNQPQHF. CDR3 coding DNA: TGTGCCAGCAGCTTTAGGGGAAGCAATCAGCCCCAGCATTTT.

This chain uses TRBV6-4 with TRBJ2-1; 9 bases match TRBD1. The CDR3 contains 16 residues. The trim removed 0 bases at V and 4 bases at J, leaving 4 bases unmatched. Germline V gives CDR1 MRHNA, CDR2 SNTAGT. The CDR3: CASSDSLGTGYNEQFF. CDR3 in DNA: TGTGCCAGCAGTGACTCACTCGGGACAGGGTACAATGAGCAGTTCTTC.

The V gene is TRBV18, the J gene TRBJ1-3; maybe TRBD1 (6 bases). Trimming stripped 3 bases from V and 0 bases from J, with 12 bases between. The CDR3 loop spans 16 amino acids. In germline, CDR1 is KGHSH, CDR2 LQKENI. The DNA for the CDR3 is TGTGCCAGCTCACCCCTAGGGGGGGGCTCTGGAAACACCATATATTTT. This gives the protein CASSPLGGGSGNTIYF.

The rearrangement uses TRBV10-3 and TRBJ1-2; D not resolved. The CDR3 loop spans 15 amino acids. The V and J ends lost 9 bases and 6 bases respectively, with 23 bases between them. Per the germline V gene, CDR1 is ENHRY and CDR2 is SYGVKD. Written as DNA, the CDR3 is TGTGCCATACAAGCCTCCGGGTCCCAAGCAGATGGCTACACCTTC. The encoded protein is CAIQASGSQADGYTF.

The chain is built from TRBV6-4 and TRBJ1-5, with 7 bases that match TRBD1. V gave up 8 bases and J gave up 4 bases; unmatched junction bases: 5. Germline-derived CDR1 and CDR2 are MRHNA and SNTAGT. This CDR3 has 13 amino acids. Here the CDR3 DNA reads TGTGCCAGCGCCAAACAGGGGAATCAGCCCCAGCATTTT. It yields the protein CASAKQGNQPQHF.

The rearrangement uses TRBV4-1 and TRBJ1-1, with a weak D call TRBD1 (5 bases). V lost 2 bases and J lost 1, with 11 bases in between. Germline CDR1 MGHRA, CDR2 YSYEKL. The CDR3 length is 15 residues. The CDR3 spells CASSQTPTGNTEAFF. The DNA for the CDR3 is TGCGCCAGCAGCCAAACACCAACAGGGAACACTGAAGCTTTCTTT.

The rearrangement joins TRBV3-1 (or the pseudogene TRBV3-2) to TRBJ2-5; TRBD1 matches 8 bases. J was trimmed by 5 bases and V by 1 base; bases with no gene match: 12. The CDR3 has 17 residues. Germline lookup yields CDR1 LGHDT and CDR2 YNNKEL (reference sequence). CDR3 amino acids: CASSQGQRTGCLETQYF. CDR3 nucleotides: TGTGCCAGCAGCCAAGGGCAGAGGACAGGGTGTCTGGAGACCCAGTACTTC.

The chain recombines TRBV6-5 with TRBJ2-5, with D perhaps TRBD2 (7 bases). V gave up 9 bases and J gave up 5 bases, with 22 bases separating them. The CDR3 covers 15 residues. CDR1 is MNHEY and CDR2 is SVGAGI in the germline V gene. CDR3 loop: CASAERGGAGETQYF. CDR3 coding DNA: TGTGCCAGTGCCGAGAGAGGGGGGGCCGGTGAGACCCAGTACTTC.

The genes are TRBV5-1 and TRBJ2-3, with 10 bases lining up with TRBD2. The V and J ends lost 3 bases and 2 bases, in that order; junction bases with no gene match: 9. Per the germline V gene, CDR1 is SGHRS and CDR2 is YFSETQ. This CDR3 is built from 17 residues. CDR3 DNA sequence: TGCGCCAGCAGCTCGAAGGTAGCGGGGGGAAACACAGATACGCAGTATTTT. Protein sequence: CASSSKVAGGNTDTQYF.

The chain joins TRBV11-2 to TRBJ1-2; 7 bases fit TRBD1. The V gene's germline CDR1 is SGHAT and CDR2 FQNNGV. V shed 0 bases and J 5 bases; nucleotides not matched to a gene: 6. This CDR3 has 15 amino acids. This CDR3 reads CASSLDRGGRYGYTF. The CDR3 DNA reads as TGTGCCAGCAGCTTAGATCGAGGGGGCCGTTATGGCTACACCTTC.

The V call is TRBV5-5, the J call TRBJ1-4, with no clear D. The germline CDR1 and CDR2 sequences are SGHKS and YYEKEE (reference sequence). V gave up 9 bases and J gave up 2 bases, with 14 bases separating them. This CDR3 is 14 amino acids long. Written as DNA, the CDR3 is TGTGCCACCAGACGGTTTCCTACTAATGAAAAACTGTTTTTT. Protein: CATRRFPTNEKLFF.

The gene calls are TRBV18 and TRBJ1-2, with 7 bases aligning to TRBD1. The CDR3 totals 15 residues. Trimming removed 3 bases from V and 2 bases from J; junction bases left unmatched: 6. Germline lookup yields CDR1 KGHSH and CDR2 LQKENI. The DNA for the CDR3 is TGTGCCAGCTCACCGGAGGGACAGCTAAACTATGGCTACACCTTC. This gives the protein CASSPEGQLNYGYTF. Complete variable domain (other parts from reference TRBV18 and TRBJ1-2): NAGVMQNPRHLVRRRGQEARLRCSPMKGHSHVYWYRQLPEEGLKFMVYLQKENIIDESGMPKERFSAEFPKEGPSILRIQQVVRGDSAAYFCASSPEGQLNYGYTFGSGTRLTVV.

This CDR3 is CASSLRPASGGAEQYF. In DNA, the CDR3 is TGTGCCAGCAGCTTAAGGCCGGCTAGCGGGGGGGCCGAGCAGTACTTC. The rearrangement links TRBV7-2 to TRBJ2-7, with 12 bases fitting TRBD2. The CDR3 is made up of 16 amino acids. After removal of 2 bases from V and 6 bases from J, the junction contained 8 bases not matched to a gene. Germline-derived CDR1 and CDR2 are SGHTA and FQGNSA.

This clone was picked up a small number of times. This sequence joins TRBV5-4 and TRBJ1-2; D unresolved. The CDR3 totals 15 residues. Trimming took 4 bases from V and 0 from J, leaving 13 bases between them. Germline V lookup: CDR1 SGHNT, CDR2 YYREEE (reference sequence). CDR3 loop: CASSPGRTANYGYTF. The CDR3 nucleotides read TGTGCCAGCAGCCCAGGACGGACTGCTAACTATGGCTACACCTTC. Looking up the rest from reference TRBV5-4 and TRBJ1-2 gives the full variable domain: ETGVTQSPTHLIKTRGQQVTLRCSSQSGHNTVSWYQQALGQGPQFIFQYYREEENGRGNFPPRFSGLQFPNYSSELNVNALELDDSALYLCASSPGRTANYGYTFGSGTRLTVV.

V and J are TRBV24-1 and TRBJ2-2; TRBD2 is a possible D gene (7 bases). This CDR3 is built from 16 residues. CDR1 KGHDR and CDR2 SFDVKD come from the germline V gene. The germline V and J ends were trimmed by 4 bases and 4 bases, with 15 bases remaining between them. The CDR3 spells CATSEPSAGATGELFF. The CDR3 DNA reads as TGTGCCACCAGTGAGCCCTCTGCGGGGGCCACCGGGGAGCTGTTTTTT.

The chain has TRBV4-3 and TRBJ1-3; 8 positions agree with TRBD1. Trimming cost V 4 bases and J 0 bases; bases outside gene matches: 8. Germline values: CDR1 LGHNA, CDR2 YSLEER. The CDR3 consists of 17 residues. The CDR3 region is CASSRDRRSYSGNTIYF. The CDR3 region has the DNA TGCGCCAGCAGCCGGGACAGGAGGTCGTACTCTGGAAACACCATATATTTT.

The chain couples TRBV3-1 (or the pseudogene TRBV3-2) to TRBJ2-7, with 9 bases aligning to TRBD1. Trimming removed 2 bases from V and 5 bases from J; junction bases left unmatched: 19. The CDR3 sequence is 19 residues long. Germline loops: CDR1 LGHDT, CDR2 YNNKEL (reference sequence). CDR3 DNA: TGTGCCAGCAGCCAAATTTTCGGGACAGGGTCGACTAGGCTAAACGAGCAGTACTTC. This codes for CASSQIFGTGSTRLNEQYF.